Sequencing of this TCR beta chain was carried out in a study of CD8 T cells in Susac syndrome (dated by TCRdb to between 2018 and 2020). Context from the whole study: Repertoire sequencing was used to test whether CD8+ T cell activation and differentiation in Susac syndrome was antigen driven.

Peripheral blood CD8+ and CD4+ T cells from healthy donors, Susac syndrome patients and multiple sclerosis patients were profiled using high-throughput TCR beta sequencing. The multiple sclerosis controls were treatment-naive patients who had stable or active relapsing-remitting disease and met the revised McDonald criteria. CD8+ TEMRA cells were enriched by FACS, while bulk CD8+ and CD4+ T cells were purified by magnetic negative isolation. Blood was drawn into EDTA tubes, processed within 24 hours, and PBMCs were isolated by density gradient centrifugation. PBMCs intended for TCR sequencing were cryopreserved in liquid nitrogen and were subsequently thawed in a 37 degrees C water bath. The sorted or isolated CD4+, CD8+ and CD8+ TEMRA cells reached a purity of at least 90%. The research as a whole found: The study acknowledged that relatively few individuals were included in the TCR sequencing and HLA analysis.

RNA was extracted with the RNeasy kit and 0.5 to 1 ug was reverse transcribed using random hexamers. The immunoSEQ multiplex PCR assay, which covers 54 Vbeta and 13 Jbeta segments, was used to amplify TCR beta CDR3 regions. PCR amplification bias was corrected by using a synthetic template baseline for primer optimization and computational correction. The original methods were these. Reads were annotated to V, D and J genes per IMGT and analyzed with immunoSEQ Analyzer, keeping only productive sequences. Clonality was computed as one minus Shannon entropy normalized by log2 of the number of productive unique sequences. For each patient and control, public and private clones were evaluated within the 100 most prevalent clones. Susac-specific clones were defined as absent from healthy and MS cohorts, around 970 published viral clones and other ImmuneACCESS disease sequences. The public reads were run again by TCRdb, first through fastp at Q25 and then through MiXCR, and only productive beta chains were kept. All rows with the same CDR3 protein become a single entry with the most common DNA and genes. TCRdb, not the authors, supplied the V and J calls. Recorded for this sample are roughly 200,000 distinct CDR3 sequences; under 97% of them occurred a single time. The ten most abundant clones make up approximately 0.09% of the sample.

Counted from cysteine to phenylalanine, this CDR3 has 15 amino acids. Only the CDR3 portion is preserved as DNA: 45 bases, with reading frame beginning at the first base. Between the V and J ends, shortened by 2 bases and 5 bases respectively, the junction contains 13 bases. CDR1 ENHRY and CDR2 SYGVKD are derived from the germline V gene. Turning to this clonotype: No cognate antigen has been identified for it. Base qualities were left out, and no much larger clone turns up one base away.

The sequence was collected from a human donor with multiple sclerosis. The specimen sequenced was CD4+ T cells from PBMCs. The chain couples TRBV10-3 to TRBJ2-1, with the D gene call left open. The DNA sequence is as follows: TGTGCCATCAGTGAGAAATCCTCCCATAACAATGAGCAGTTCTTC. It codes for CAISEKSSHNNEQFF.